A selection of T cell receptor beta chains follows, all from one sample in a study of beta chain features in type 1 diabetes. Assay used: immunoSEQ multiplex PCR; TCRdb lists only in-frame clones, some missing. There are roughly 250,000 clones in the sample; roughly 9.6% occur only once, and approximately 0.03% lies in the top ten. The sequenced sample consisted of naive CD4+ T cells from blood. These receptors were taken from a young woman in good health. Each CDR3 is given with its conserved first and last residue. The order of the fields is CDR3 length, V gene, D gene, clone size, J gene, CDR3 DNA, CDR3 protein. A D gene is named only where the DNA matches it firmly. Not every row has a clone size; where given, it reads once, few, many or a size class.

CDR3 length: 14
V gene: TRBV27
D gene: -
clone size: few
J gene: TRBJ1-2
CDR3 DNA: TGTGCCAGCAGTTTTCGGGAGGGCTCAGGGGGCTACACCTTC
CDR3 protein: CASSFREGSGGYTF

CDR3 length: 16
V gene: TRBV10-2
D gene: TRBD2
clone size: -
J gene: TRBJ2-1
CDR3 DNA: TGCGCCAGCAGGGGACTAGCGGGAGTTGGGGACAATGAGCAGTTCTTC
CDR3 protein: CASRGLAGVGDNEQFF

CDR3 length: 15
V gene: TRBV4-3
D gene: TRBD2
clone size: -
J gene: TRBJ2-3
CDR3 DNA: TGCGCCAGCAGCCAGCTAGCGGAACTAAGAGGGACGCAGTATTTT
CDR3 protein: CASSQLAELRGTQYF

CDR3 length: 14
V gene: TRBV30
D gene: -
clone size: -
J gene: TRBJ2-7
CDR3 DNA: TGTGCCTGGAGTGTGGTAGGGGTAACCTACGAGCAGTACTTC
CDR3 protein: CAWSVVGVTYEQYF

CDR3 length: 16
V gene: TRBV4-2
D gene: TRBD2
clone size: few
J gene: TRBJ2-3
CDR3 DNA: TGTGCCAGCAGCCCAACCGGGACTAGCGGACCAGATACGCAGTATTTT
CDR3 protein: CASSPTGTSGPDTQYF

CDR3 length: 16
V gene: TRBV5-1
D gene: TRBD2
clone size: few
J gene: TRBJ2-5
CDR3 DNA: TGCGCCAGCAGCAAGACTCTAGCGGGGGCCCAAGAGACCCAGTACTTC
CDR3 protein: CASSKTLAGAQETQYF

CDR3 length: 16
V gene: TRBV11-2
D gene: -
clone size: -
J gene: TRBJ1-1
CDR3 DNA: TGTGCCAGCAGCTTAGGGTTTGTAGGGAGGAACACTGAAGCTTTCTTT
CDR3 protein: CASSLGFVGRNTEAFF

CDR3 length: 16
V gene: TRBV6-1
D gene: TRBD2
clone size: few
J gene: TRBJ2-1
CDR3 DNA: TGTGCCAGCAGTGAAACTGGCCTAGCGGGAAAAGGTGAGCAGTTCTTC
CDR3 protein: CASSETGLAGKGEQFF

CDR3 length: 13
V gene: TRBV14
D gene: TRBD1
clone size: many
J gene: TRBJ2-4
CDR3 DNA: TGTGCCAGCAGCCCGGGACAGGGCAACATTCAGTACTTC
CDR3 protein: CASSPGQGNIQYF

CDR3 length: 12
V gene: TRBV30
D gene: -
clone size: few
J gene: TRBJ1-1
CDR3 DNA: TGTGCCTGGAGACAGTTGAACACTGAAGCTTTCTTT
CDR3 protein: CAWRQLNTEAFF

CDR3 length: 14
V gene: TRBV25-1
D gene: -
clone size: -
J gene: TRBJ2-7
CDR3 DNA: TGTGCCAGCAGTGAGGTCGGTAGCTCCTACGAGCAGTACTTC
CDR3 protein: CASSEVGSSYEQYF

CDR3 length: 17
V gene: TRBV5-1
D gene: -
clone size: -
J gene: TRBJ2-6
CDR3 DNA: TGCGCCAGCAGAACAGGGAACGCCATCTCTGGGGCCAACGTCCTGACTTTC
CDR3 protein: CASRTGNAISGANVLTF

CDR3 length: 14
V gene: TRBV7-6
D gene: TRBD1
clone size: few
J gene: TRBJ1-1
CDR3 DNA: TGTGCCAGCAGCTTAGGACAGGGGAACACTGAAGCTTTCTTT
CDR3 protein: CASSLGQGNTEAFF

CDR3 length: 15
V gene: TRBV30
D gene: -
clone size: many
J gene: TRBJ2-3
CDR3 DNA: TGTGCCTGGAGCGTTACAGGGATGAGGGCAGATACGCAGTATTTT
CDR3 protein: CAWSVTGMRADTQYF

CDR3 length: 15
V gene: TRBV27
D gene: TRBD2
clone size: -
J gene: TRBJ2-1
CDR3 DNA: TGTGCCAGCAGTTTTCTAGCGGTGCCCTACAATGAGCAGTTCTTC
CDR3 protein: CASSFLAVPYNEQFF

CDR3 length: 15
V gene: TRBV11-2
D gene: TRBD2
clone size: few
J gene: TRBJ2-1
CDR3 DNA: TGTGCCAGCAGTTGGACTAGCGGGGTTTACAATGAGCAGTTCTTC
CDR3 protein: CASSWTSGVYNEQFF

CDR3 length: 13
V gene: TRBV5-1
D gene: -
clone size: -
J gene: TRBJ2-1
CDR3 DNA: TGCGCCAGCAGCTTGTTCGTAACGGATGAGCAGTTCTTC
CDR3 protein: CASSLFVTDEQFF

CDR3 length: 14
V gene: TRBV2
D gene: TRBD1
clone size: -
J gene: TRBJ1-1
CDR3 DNA: TGTGCCAGCAGCTGGACAGGGAGAGACACTGAAGCTTTCTTT
CDR3 protein: CASSWTGRDTEAFF

CDR3 length: 16
V gene: TRBV5-1
D gene: TRBD1
clone size: -
J gene: TRBJ2-2
CDR3 DNA: TGCGCCAGCAGAGTGGAGCCGGGACAGGGCACCGGGGAGCTGTTTTTT
CDR3 protein: CASRVEPGQGTGELFF

CDR3 length: 15
V gene: TRBV15
D gene: TRBD1
clone size: -
J gene: TRBJ2-3
CDR3 DNA: TGTGCCACCAGCCGCGGACAGGGGACGGGAGATACGCAGTATTTT
CDR3 protein: CATSRGQGTGDTQYF

CDR3 length: 15
V gene: TRBV6-5
D gene: TRBD1
clone size: few
J gene: TRBJ2-7
CDR3 DNA: TGTGCCAGCAGTTACGCCCGGGACAGCTACGCAGAGCAGTACTTC
CDR3 protein: CASSYARDSYAEQYF

CDR3 length: 15
V gene: TRBV18
D gene: -
clone size: few
J gene: TRBJ1-1
CDR3 DNA: TGTGCCAGCTCGCCTATGGGCAGGAAGAACACTGAAGCTTTCTTT
CDR3 protein: CASSPMGRKNTEAFF

CDR3 length: 16
V gene: TRBV4-1
D gene: -
clone size: few
J gene: TRBJ1-1
CDR3 DNA: TGCGCCAGCAGCAGTTCTACGGGATCTAGGGACACTGAAGCTTTCTTT
CDR3 protein: CASSSSTGSRDTEAFF

CDR3 length: 14
V gene: TRBV7-9
D gene: TRBD1
clone size: -
J gene: TRBJ1-5
CDR3 DNA: TGTGCCAGCAGCCCGGGACAGGGCAATCAGCCCCAGCATTTT
CDR3 protein: CASSPGQGNQPQHF

CDR3 length: 15
V gene: TRBV7-9
D gene: -
clone size: many
J gene: TRBJ1-2
CDR3 DNA: TGTGCCAGCAGCGCACAACTACGGATGGATTATGGCTACACCTTC
CDR3 protein: CASSAQLRMDYGYTF

CDR3 length: 11
V gene: TRBV30
D gene: -
clone size: many
J gene: TRBJ2-1
CDR3 DNA: TGTGCCTGGAGTGTACTGCGGGAGCAGTTCTTC
CDR3 protein: CAWSVLREQFF

CDR3 length: 16
V gene: TRBV5-4
D gene: -
clone size: few
J gene: TRBJ2-1
CDR3 DNA: TGTGCCAGCAGCTTGTCCGGGGATGTTTCCTACAATGAGCAGTTCTTC
CDR3 protein: CASSLSGDVSYNEQFF

CDR3 length: 15
V gene: TRBV2
D gene: -
clone size: -
J gene: TRBJ2-3
CDR3 DNA: TGTGCCAGCAGTGAAGCCCCCCAACTAGCAGATACGCAGTATTTT
CDR3 protein: CASSEAPQLADTQYF

CDR3 length: 14
V gene: TRBV6-1
D gene: -
clone size: -
J gene: TRBJ1-2
CDR3 DNA: TGTGCCAGCAGTGAGGGACAACTCGATTATGGCTACACCTTC
CDR3 protein: CASSEGQLDYGYTF

CDR3 length: 15
V gene: TRBV2
D gene: TRBD2
clone size: few
J gene: TRBJ2-5
CDR3 DNA: TGTGCCAGCAGTGTCGCCGCGGGGGGGCTAGAGACCCAGTACTTC
CDR3 protein: CASSVAAGGLETQYF

CDR3 length: 16
V gene: TRBV6-5
D gene: TRBD1
clone size: -
J gene: TRBJ1-3
CDR3 DNA: TGTGCCAGCAGTTTCTCGGGACAGGGCTCTGGAAACACCATATATTTT
CDR3 protein: CASSFSGQGSGNTIYF

CDR3 length: 13
V gene: TRBV6-5
D gene: TRBD1
clone size: few
J gene: TRBJ1-2
CDR3 DNA: TGTGCCAGTCAGGGGGGAGGTAACTATGGCTACACCTTC
CDR3 protein: CASQGGGNYGYTF

CDR3 length: 13
V gene: TRBV2
D gene: -
clone size: -
J gene: TRBJ1-6
CDR3 DNA: TGTGCCAGCAGTGAGCAGGTCACTTCACCCCTCCACTTT
CDR3 protein: CASSEQVTSPLHF

CDR3 length: 14
V gene: TRBV7-2
D gene: -
clone size: few
J gene: TRBJ2-1
CDR3 DNA: TGTGCCAGCAGCTTAACTAGTATCCACAATGAGCAGTTCTTC
CDR3 protein: CASSLTSIHNEQFF

CDR3 length: 14
V gene: TRBV11-2
D gene: -
clone size: -
J gene: TRBJ2-7
CDR3 DNA: TGTGCCAGCAGCCCCCGGGACAAGCCCTACGAGCAGTACTTC
CDR3 protein: CASSPRDKPYEQYF

CDR3 length: 16
V gene: TRBV4-1
D gene: TRBD2
clone size: -
J gene: TRBJ2-7
CDR3 DNA: TGCGCCAGCAGCCAAGAAGGGGCGGGAGAGGACTACGAGCAGTACTTC
CDR3 protein: CASSQEGAGEDYEQYF

CDR3 length: 15
V gene: TRBV25-1
D gene: TRBD1
clone size: -
J gene: TRBJ1-1
CDR3 DNA: TGTGCCAGCAGTGCGTCGGGACAGGGTGGGGCTGAAGCTTTCTTT
CDR3 protein: CASSASGQGGAEAFF

CDR3 length: 16
V gene: TRBV18
D gene: TRBD1
clone size: -
J gene: TRBJ1-3
CDR3 DNA: TGTGCCAGCTCACAGGGACAGGGGGCCTCTGGAAACACCATATATTTT
CDR3 protein: CASSQGQGASGNTIYF

CDR3 length: 12
V gene: TRBV5-1
D gene: TRBD2
clone size: -
J gene: TRBJ2-7
CDR3 DNA: TGCGCCAGCTGTCGGGAGGGCAGCGAGCAGTACTTC
CDR3 protein: CASCREGSEQYF

CDR3 length: 14
V gene: TRBV5-4
D gene: -
clone size: few
J gene: TRBJ2-3
CDR3 DNA: TGTGCCAGCAGCCAAGGGGCCCTAGGAGATACGCAGTATTTT
CDR3 protein: CASSQGALGDTQYF

CDR3 length: 15
V gene: TRBV7-2
D gene: TRBD1
clone size: few
J gene: TRBJ2-2
CDR3 DNA: TGTGCCAGCTGGATCGGGACAGGGGACACCGGGGAGCTGTTTTTT
CDR3 protein: CASWIGTGDTGELFF

CDR3 length: 13
V gene: TRBV19
D gene: -
clone size: few
J gene: TRBJ1-1
CDR3 DNA: TGTGCCAGTAGTATACAGGGGCGGACTGAAGCTTTCTTT
CDR3 protein: CASSIQGRTEAFF

CDR3 length: 18
V gene: TRBV30
D gene: TRBD1
clone size: few
J gene: TRBJ1-1
CDR3 DNA: TGTGCCTGGAGGGCTCGCCCTGGACAGGGGCGATGGAACACTGAAGCTTTCTTT
CDR3 protein: CAWRARPGQGRWNTEAFF

CDR3 length: 13
V gene: TRBV5-5
D gene: -
clone size: -
J gene: TRBJ1-2
CDR3 DNA: TGTGCCAGCAGCTTCGCGGCTAACTATGGCTACACCTTC
CDR3 protein: CASSFAANYGYTF

CDR3 length: 15
V gene: TRBV2
D gene: TRBD1
clone size: -
J gene: TRBJ1-5
CDR3 DNA: TGTGCCAGCAGTGCCCAGGGGGCGGGCAATCAGCCCCAGCATTTT
CDR3 protein: CASSAQGAGNQPQHF

CDR3 length: 15
V gene: TRBV5-4
D gene: -
clone size: -
J gene: TRBJ2-2
CDR3 DNA: TGTGCCAGCAGCCCCGAGGCGGCGAACACCGGGGAGCTGTTTTTT
CDR3 protein: CASSPEAANTGELFF

CDR3 length: 16
V gene: TRBV30
D gene: -
clone size: -
J gene: TRBJ1-2
CDR3 DNA: TGTGCCTGGAGCACGGACTTGGGGGGGGTTTTCTATGGCTACACCTTC
CDR3 protein: CAWSTDLGGVFYGYTF

CDR3 length: 18
V gene: TRBV5-1
D gene: -
clone size: -
J gene: TRBJ2-7
CDR3 DNA: TGCGCCAGCAGCTCCCTGGGGGGGCAACGACTCAGCTCCTACGAGCAGTACTTC
CDR3 protein: CASSSLGGQRLSSYEQYF

CDR3 length: 16
V gene: TRBV7-9
D gene: TRBD2
clone size: few
J gene: TRBJ2-5
CDR3 DNA: TGTGCCAGCAGTTCCGGGACTAGCCGAGAGCAAGAGACCCAGTACTTC
CDR3 protein: CASSSGTSREQETQYF

CDR3 length: 14
V gene: TRBV10-2
D gene: -
clone size: few
J gene: TRBJ1-1
CDR3 DNA: TGCGCCAGCAGTGAGTCGATCTTGGGGGGTTCAGCTTTCTTT
CDR3 protein: CASSESILGGSAFF

CDR3 length: 13
V gene: TRBV2
D gene: TRBD1
clone size: -
J gene: TRBJ2-7
CDR3 DNA: TGTGCCAGCAGTGACCGGGACAGGGCCGAGCAGTACTTC
CDR3 protein: CASSDRDRAEQYF